A single sample is the source of the 4 T cell receptor beta chains below, sequenced in a study of OX40 agonist ivuxolimab in advanced cancers. The method was immunoSEQ multiplex PCR; TCRdb's version includes in-frame clones alone and lacks a portion of them. The sample contains under 20,000 clones, over 60% of which appear only once. The specimen comprised CD4+ or CD8+ T cells sorted from blood, sampled in a trial of the OX40 agonist ivuxolimab. Receptor source: an adult with an advanced solid tumor such as melanoma, head and neck, liver or kidney cancer.

CDR3 DNA sequence: TGTGCCAGCAGCCAAGGGGCTTCATTTGGGGGTTGGGAAAAACTGTTTTTT. This translates into CASSQGASFGGWEKLFF. The genes are TRBV7-2 and TRBJ1-4; D is possibly TRBD1 (5 bases). The CDR3 has 17 residues. Germline assignment: CDR1 SGHTA and CDR2 FQGNSA. The ends were cut back, 5 bases at V and 8 bases at J, with 24 bases in the middle.

The J gene is TRBJ1-1, the V gene TRBV5-5; 7 nucleotides line up with TRBD1. CDR1 and CDR2 (germline): SGHKS, YYEKEE (reference sequence). The CDR3 length is 15 residues. V shed 0 bases and J 4 bases; nucleotides not matched to a gene: 6. CDR3: CASSLGAPGGTEAFF. As DNA, the CDR3 is TGTGCCAGCAGCTTGGGGGCCCCAGGGGGCACTGAAGCTTTCTTT. Based on the CDR3 plus reference TRBV5-5 and TRBJ1-1, the full variable domain is DAGVTQSPTHLIKTRGQQVTLRCSPISGHKSVSWYQQVLGQGPQFIFQYYEKEERGRGNFPDRFSARQFPNYSSELNVNALLLGDSALYLCASSLGAPGGTEAFFGQGTRLTVV.

V usage is TRBV5-1 and J usage is TRBJ2-1; TRBD2 agrees at 15 bases. The CDR3 covers 17 residues. V dropped 6 bases and J dropped 4; count of bases not matched to a gene: 8. Per germline, CDR1 SGHRS and CDR2 YFSETQ. As DNA, the CDR3 is TGCGCCAGCATTGGTCAGGGACTAGCGGGGGGTTACAATGAGCAGTTCTTC. Translating it yields CASIGQGLAGGYNEQFF. The variable domain in full, with the rest retrieved from reference TRBV5-1 and TRBJ2-1, is KAGVTQTPRYLIKTRGQQVTLSCSPISGHRSVSWYQQTPGQGLQFLFEYFSETQRNKGNFPGRFSGRQFSNSRSEMNVSTLELGDSALYLCASIGQGLAGGYNEQFFGPGTRLTVL.

Only one count was recorded for this clone. The rearrangement joins TRBV11-2 to TRBJ1-1; unclear D gene. The V gene's germline CDR1 is SGHAT and CDR2 FQNNGV. This CDR3 contains 13 residues. V was clipped by 2 bases and J by 7 bases, with 11 bases between them. The CDR3 loop is CASSLWSAREAFF. As DNA, the CDR3 is TGTGCCAGCAGCTTATGGTCAGCCCGTGAAGCTTTCTTT.